This TCR beta chain derives from a study of OX40 agonist ivuxolimab in advanced cancers. Study-wide results and caveats: Several nonresponders also turned out to have low normalized T-cell clonal expansion. Expanded clones tended on average to be more numerous among CD8+ T cells than CD4+. With doses of 0.1 to 3.0 mg/kg, CD4+ and CD8+ blood T cells had undergone clonal expansion by week 6.

Here immunoSEQ multiplex PCR was the method, and the copy in TCRdb shows in-frame clones only, minus some. The table has more than 50,000 clones, approximately 83% seen once. This clone appeared a single time. The antigen remains undetermined. The CDR3 loop spans 14 amino acids. Trimming shortened V by 0 bases and J by 3 bases, and 8 bases separated the two germline ends. CDR1 is MNHNY, CDR2 SVGAGI, per germline (reference sequence). Peripheral blood came from all dose cohorts at three timepoints. V and J are TRBV6-6 and TRBJ1-2; D gene unclear. This clonotype was sampled from an adult with an advanced solid tumor such as melanoma, head and neck, liver or kidney cancer. The specimen comprised CD4+ or CD8+ T cells sorted from blood, sampled in a trial of the OX40 agonist ivuxolimab. The CDR3 loop is CASSYSYPYYGYTF. CDR3 DNA sequence: TGTGCCAGCAGTTACTCGTATCCTTACTATGGCTACACCTTC.